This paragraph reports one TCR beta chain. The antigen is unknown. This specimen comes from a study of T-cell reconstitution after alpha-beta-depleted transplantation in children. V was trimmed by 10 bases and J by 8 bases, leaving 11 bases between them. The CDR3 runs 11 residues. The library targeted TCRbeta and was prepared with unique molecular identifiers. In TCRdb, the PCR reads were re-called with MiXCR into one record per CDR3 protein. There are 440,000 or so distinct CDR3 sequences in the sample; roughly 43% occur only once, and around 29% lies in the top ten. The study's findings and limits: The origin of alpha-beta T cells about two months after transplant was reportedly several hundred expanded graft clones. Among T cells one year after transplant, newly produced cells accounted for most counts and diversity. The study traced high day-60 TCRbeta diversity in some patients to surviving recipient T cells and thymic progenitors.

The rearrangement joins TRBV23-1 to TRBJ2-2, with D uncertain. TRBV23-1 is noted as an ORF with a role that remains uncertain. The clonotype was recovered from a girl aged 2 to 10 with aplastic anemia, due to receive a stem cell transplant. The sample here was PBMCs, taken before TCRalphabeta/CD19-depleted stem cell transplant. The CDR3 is CAITQRGELFF. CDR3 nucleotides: TGCGCCATTACCCAGAGGGGGGAGCTGTTTTTT.